This TCR beta chain was found in a study of technical replicates of blood from several donors. The CDR3 consists of 12 residues. The V end lost 4 bases, the J end lost 5 bases, and 8 bases lay between the germline ends. In germline, CDR1 is MDHEN, CDR2 SYDVKM. Only in-frame clones appear in the TCRdb table, and some are missing; sequencing was by immunoSEQ multiplex PCR. Among approximately 69,000 clones, around 97% were seen once, and the ten largest hold 0.2% to 0.25%. This rearrangement joins TRBV28 to TRBJ1-2, with a tentative D call TRBD1 (5 bases). The sample consisted of T cells isolated from PBMCs. The origin of this receptor is a human donor in good health. In DNA, the CDR3 is TGTGCCAGCAGTTCGGCAGGGTATGGCTACACCTTC. Translating it yields CASSSAGYGYTF.